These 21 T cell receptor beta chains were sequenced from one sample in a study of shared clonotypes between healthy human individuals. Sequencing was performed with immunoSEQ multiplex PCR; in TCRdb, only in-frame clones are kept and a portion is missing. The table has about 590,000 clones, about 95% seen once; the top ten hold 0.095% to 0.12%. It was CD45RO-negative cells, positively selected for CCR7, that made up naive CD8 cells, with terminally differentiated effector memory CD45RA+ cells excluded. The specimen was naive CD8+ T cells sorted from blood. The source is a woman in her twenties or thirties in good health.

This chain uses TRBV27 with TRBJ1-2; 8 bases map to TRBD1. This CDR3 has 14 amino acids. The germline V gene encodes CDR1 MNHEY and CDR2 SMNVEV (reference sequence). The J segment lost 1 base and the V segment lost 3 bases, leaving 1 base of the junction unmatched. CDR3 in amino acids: CASSFGQGNYGYTF. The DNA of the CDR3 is TGTGCCAGCAGTTTTGGACAGGGTAACTATGGCTACACCTTC.

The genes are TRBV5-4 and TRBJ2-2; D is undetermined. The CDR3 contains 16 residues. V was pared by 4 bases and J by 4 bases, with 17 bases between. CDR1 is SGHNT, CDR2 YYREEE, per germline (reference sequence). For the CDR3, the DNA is TGTGCCAGCAGCGTCCCTCCGGAGACGGGCACCGGGGAGCTGTTTTTT. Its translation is CASSVPPETGTGELFF.

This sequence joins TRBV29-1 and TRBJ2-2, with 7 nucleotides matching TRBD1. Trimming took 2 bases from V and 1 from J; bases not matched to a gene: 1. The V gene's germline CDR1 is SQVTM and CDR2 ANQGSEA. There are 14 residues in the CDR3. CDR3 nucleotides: TGCAGCGTTGAAACAGGGGAGAACACCGGGGAGCTGTTTTTT. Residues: CSVETGENTGELFF.

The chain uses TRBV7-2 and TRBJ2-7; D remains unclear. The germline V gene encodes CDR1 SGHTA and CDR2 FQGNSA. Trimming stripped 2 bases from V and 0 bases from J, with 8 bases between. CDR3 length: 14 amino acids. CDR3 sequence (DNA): TGTGCCAGCAGCTTAAGTACAGCCTCCTACGAGCAGTACTTC. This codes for CASSLSTASYEQYF.

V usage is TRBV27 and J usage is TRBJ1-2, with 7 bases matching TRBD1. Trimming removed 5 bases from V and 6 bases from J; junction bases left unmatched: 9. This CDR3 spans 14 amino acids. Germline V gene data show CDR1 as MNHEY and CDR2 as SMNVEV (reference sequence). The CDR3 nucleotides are TGTGCCAGCAGTCCCATTGACAGGGTCGATGGCTACACCTTC. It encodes CASSPIDRVDGYTF.

The CDR3 loop reads CASSLLRGLGGELFF. CDR3 nucleotides: TGTGCCAGCAGTTTACTTAGGGGGCTCGGCGGGGAGCTGTTTTTT. The chain links TRBV27 to TRBJ2-2; 7 bases are a match to TRBD1. V was pared by 2 bases and J by 7 bases, with 7 bases of the junction left unmatched. Germline V gene data show CDR1 as MNHEY and CDR2 as SMNVEV (reference sequence). CDR3 size: 15 residues.

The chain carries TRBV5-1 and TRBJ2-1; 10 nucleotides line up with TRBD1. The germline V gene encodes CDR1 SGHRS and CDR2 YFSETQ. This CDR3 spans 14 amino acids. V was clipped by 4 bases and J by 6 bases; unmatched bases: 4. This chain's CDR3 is CASSLRDRGNEQFF. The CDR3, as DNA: TGCGCCAGCAGCCTCCGGGACAGGGGCAATGAGCAGTTCTTC.

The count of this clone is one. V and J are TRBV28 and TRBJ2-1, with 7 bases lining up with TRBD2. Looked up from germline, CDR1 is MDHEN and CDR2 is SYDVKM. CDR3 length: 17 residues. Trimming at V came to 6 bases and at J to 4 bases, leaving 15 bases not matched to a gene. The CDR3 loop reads CASSSSPVLAEYNEQFF. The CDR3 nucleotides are TGTGCCAGCAGCTCCTCCCCCGTTCTAGCGGAATACAATGAGCAGTTCTTC.

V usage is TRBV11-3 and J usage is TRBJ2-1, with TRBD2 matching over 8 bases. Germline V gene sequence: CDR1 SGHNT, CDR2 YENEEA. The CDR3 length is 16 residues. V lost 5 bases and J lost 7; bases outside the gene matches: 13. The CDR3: CASSDGPGLGSNEQFF. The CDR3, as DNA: TGTGCCAGCAGCGATGGACCGGGACTAGGATCGAATGAGCAGTTCTTC.

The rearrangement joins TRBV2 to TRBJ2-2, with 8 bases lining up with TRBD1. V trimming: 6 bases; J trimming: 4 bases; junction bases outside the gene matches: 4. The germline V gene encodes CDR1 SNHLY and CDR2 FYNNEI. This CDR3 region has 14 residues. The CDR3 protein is CASRGQGPTGELFF. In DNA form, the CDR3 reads TGTGCCAGCAGAGGACAGGGCCCCACCGGGGAGCTGTTTTTT.

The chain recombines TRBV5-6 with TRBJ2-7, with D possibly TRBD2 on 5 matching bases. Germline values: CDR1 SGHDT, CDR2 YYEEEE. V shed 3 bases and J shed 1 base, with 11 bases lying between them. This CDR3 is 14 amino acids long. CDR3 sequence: CASSSGWGSYEQYF. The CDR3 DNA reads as TGTGCCAGCAGCTCGGGGTGGGGTTCCTACGAGCAGTACTTC.

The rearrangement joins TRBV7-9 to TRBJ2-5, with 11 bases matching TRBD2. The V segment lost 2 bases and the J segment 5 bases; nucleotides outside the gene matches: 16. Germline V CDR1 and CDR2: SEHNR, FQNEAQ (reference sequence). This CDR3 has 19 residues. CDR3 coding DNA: TGTGCCAGCAGCTTATGGGCCGCTAGCGGGAGGCCGGGTGAGGAGACCCAGTACTTC. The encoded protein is CASSLWAASGRPGEETQYF.

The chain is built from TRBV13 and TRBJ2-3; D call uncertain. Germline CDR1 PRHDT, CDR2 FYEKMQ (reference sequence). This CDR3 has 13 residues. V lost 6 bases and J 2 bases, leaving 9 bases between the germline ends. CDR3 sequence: CASSFSSTDTQYF. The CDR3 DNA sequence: TGTGCCAGCAGTTTCTCCTCCACAGATACGCAGTATTTT.

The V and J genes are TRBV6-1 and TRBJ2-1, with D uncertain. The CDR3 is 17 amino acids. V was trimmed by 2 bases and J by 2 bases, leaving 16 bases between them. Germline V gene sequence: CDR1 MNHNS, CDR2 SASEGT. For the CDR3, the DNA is TGTGCCAGCAGTGAACTGAGCGACGCTTATACCTACAATGAGCAGTTCTTC. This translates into CASSELSDAYTYNEQFF.

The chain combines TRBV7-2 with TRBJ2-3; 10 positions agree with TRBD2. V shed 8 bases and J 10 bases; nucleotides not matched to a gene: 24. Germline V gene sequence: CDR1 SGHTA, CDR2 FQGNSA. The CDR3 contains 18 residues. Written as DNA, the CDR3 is TGTGCCAGCCCAAGGACAGACCAACTAGCGGGGTACGGGGGGGCGCAGTATTTT. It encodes CASPRTDQLAGYGGAQYF.

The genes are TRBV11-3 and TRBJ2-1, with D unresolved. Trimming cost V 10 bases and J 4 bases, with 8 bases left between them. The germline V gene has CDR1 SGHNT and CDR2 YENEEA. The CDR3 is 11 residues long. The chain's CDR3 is CANQPYNEQFF. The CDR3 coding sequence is TGTGCCAACCAGCCTTACAATGAGCAGTTCTTC. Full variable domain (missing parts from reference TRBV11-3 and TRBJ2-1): EAGVVQSPRYKIIEKKQPVAFWCNPISGHNTLYWYLQNLGQGPELLIRYENEEAVDDSQLPKDRFSAERLKGVDSTLKIQPAELGDSAVYLCANQPYNEQFFGPGTRLTVL.

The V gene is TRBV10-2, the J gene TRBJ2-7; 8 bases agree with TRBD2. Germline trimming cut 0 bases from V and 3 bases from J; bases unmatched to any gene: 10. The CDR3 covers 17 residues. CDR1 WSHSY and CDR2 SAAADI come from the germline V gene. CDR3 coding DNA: TGCGCCAGCAGTGAGTCCCCCCGGGAGGGGTCATACTACGAGCAGTACTTC. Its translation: CASSESPREGSYYEQYF.

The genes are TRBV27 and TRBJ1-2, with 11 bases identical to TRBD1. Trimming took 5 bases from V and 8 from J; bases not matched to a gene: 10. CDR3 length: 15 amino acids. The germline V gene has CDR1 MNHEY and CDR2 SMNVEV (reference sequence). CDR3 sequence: CASSPRTGGGEGYTF. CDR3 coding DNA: TGTGCCAGCAGTCCCAGGACAGGGGGCGGAGAGGGCTACACCTTC.

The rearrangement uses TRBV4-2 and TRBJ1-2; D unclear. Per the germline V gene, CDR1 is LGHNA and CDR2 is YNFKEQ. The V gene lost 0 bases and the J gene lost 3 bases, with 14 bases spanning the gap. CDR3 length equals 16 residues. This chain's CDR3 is CASSQDLGRGDYGYTF. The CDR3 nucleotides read TGTGCCAGCAGCCAAGATCTTGGCCGTGGGGACTATGGCTACACCTTC.

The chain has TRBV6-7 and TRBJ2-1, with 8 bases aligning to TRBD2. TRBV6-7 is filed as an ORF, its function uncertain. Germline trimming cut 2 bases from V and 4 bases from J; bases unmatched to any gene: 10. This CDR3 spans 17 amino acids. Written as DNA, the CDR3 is TGTGCCAGCAGTTACAGAACTAGCGGAGCATCTTACAATGAGCAGTTCTTC. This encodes CASSYRTSGASYNEQFF.

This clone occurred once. This CDR3 reads CASSGTNTYNEQFF. The CDR3 coding sequence is TGTGCCAGCTCCGGGACGAATACCTACAATGAGCAGTTCTTC. V usage is TRBV2 and J usage is TRBJ2-1; TRBD1 or TRBD2 may be the D gene (5 bases each). Looked up from germline, CDR1 is SNHLY and CDR2 is FYNNEI. The V end lost 8 bases, the J end lost 2 bases, and 13 bases lay between the germline ends. The CDR3 loop spans 14 amino acids.